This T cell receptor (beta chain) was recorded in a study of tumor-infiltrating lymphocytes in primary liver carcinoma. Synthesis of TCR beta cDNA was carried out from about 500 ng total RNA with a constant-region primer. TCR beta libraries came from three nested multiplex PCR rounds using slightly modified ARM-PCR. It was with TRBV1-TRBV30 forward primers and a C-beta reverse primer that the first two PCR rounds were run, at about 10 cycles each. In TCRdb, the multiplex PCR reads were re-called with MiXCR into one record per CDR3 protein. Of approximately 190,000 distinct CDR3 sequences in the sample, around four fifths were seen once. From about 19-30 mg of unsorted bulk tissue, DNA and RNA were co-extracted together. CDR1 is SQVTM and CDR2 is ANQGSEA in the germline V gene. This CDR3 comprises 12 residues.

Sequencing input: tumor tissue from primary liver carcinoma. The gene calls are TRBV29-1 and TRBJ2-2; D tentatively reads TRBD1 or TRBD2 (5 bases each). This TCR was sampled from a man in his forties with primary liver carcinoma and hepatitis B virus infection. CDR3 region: CTVPEGSGELFF. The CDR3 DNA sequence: TGCACTGTGCCTGAGGGGAGCGGGGAGCTGTTTTTT.